The rows below give T cell receptor beta chains drawn from one sample of a study of CD8 T cells in Susac syndrome. TCRdb re-derived calls from the immunoSEQ multiplex PCR reads in MiXCR, one entry per CDR3 protein. The table lists hundreds of thousands of distinct CDR3 sequences, 94% of them singletons. The sample taken for sequencing was CD4+ T cells from PBMCs. These receptors were obtained from a human donor with Susac syndrome. The CDR3 runs from the conserved cysteine through the conserved F or W. The D gene is left open where the match is weak. Not every row has a clone size; where given, it reads once, few, many or a size class.

TRBD1	TRBV4-3	TRBJ2-1	.	TGCGCCAGCAGCCAAGGGACGGACAGGTTGCAGTTCTTC	CASSQGTDRLQFF
.	TRBV7-2	TRBJ1-1	.	TGTGCCAGCAGCCCCCCAGGCGCGAACTCGATGAACACTGAAGCTTTCTTT	CASSPPGANSMNTEAFF
.	TRBV29-1	TRBJ1-1	.	TGCAGCGTTGTGGAGGCGAACACTGAAGCTTTCTTT	CSVVEANTEAFF
.	TRBV19	TRBJ1-1	.	TGTGCCAGTAGTCCAAAGACATTTCTGAACACTGAAGCTTTCTTT	CASSPKTFLNTEAFF
TRBD2	TRBV6-2/TRBV6-3	TRBJ2-7	.	TGTGCCAGCAGTGAGACTAGCGTCTACCCTACCTACGAGCAGTACTTC	CASSETSVYPTYEQYF
TRBD2	TRBV9	TRBJ2-3	.	TGTGCCAGCAGCGTGCAGACTAGCGGGGGAACGCAGTATTTT	CASSVQTSGGTQYF
.	TRBV18	TRBJ2-6	.	TGTGCCAGCTCACTTTCCGAGACAGAACCCTCTGGGGCCAACGTCCTGACTTTC	CASSLSETEPSGANVLTF
.	TRBV6-5	TRBJ2-2	.	TGTGCCAGCAGCCGCCTAATTGGGAATCCCGGGGAGCTGTTTTTT	CASSRLIGNPGELFF
.	TRBV29-1	TRBJ2-3	.	TGCAGCGTTCCTCAGGGGGGTACGCAGTATTTT	CSVPQGGTQYF
TRBD2	TRBV27	TRBJ2-7	.	TGTGCCAGCACCCCTTCGGCTAGCGGGGGGTGGGAGTACTTC	CASTPSASGGWEYF
.	TRBV5-1	TRBJ1-2	.	TGCGCCAGCAGCTTGGCAACAGGGAATGCCTATGGCTACACCTTC	CASSLATGNAYGYTF
.	TRBV29-1	TRBJ1-2	.	TGCAGCGTTGAAGGCCGACGGGCTATGGGCTACACCTTC	CSVEGRRAMGYTF
.	TRBV2	TRBJ1-2	.	TGTGCCAGCAGTGAACCAGGAAAGAACTATGGCTACACCTTC	CASSEPGKNYGYTF
TRBD1	TRBV6-2/TRBV6-3	TRBJ1-5	.	TGTGCCAGCAGCCGGACGACAGACAGGGGAGGCCAGCCCCAGCATTTT	CASSRTTDRGGQPQHF
.	TRBV6-2/TRBV6-3	TRBJ2-3	.	TGTGCCAGCAGCTCTTATTACAGGGATCCCACAGATACGCAGTATTTT	CASSSYYRDPTDTQYF
.	TRBV12-3/TRBV12-4	TRBJ2-3	.	TGTGCCAGCAGTTTAGGGCAGGGATCAGATACGCAGTATTTT	CASSLGQGSDTQYF
TRBD2	TRBV12-3/TRBV12-4	TRBJ2-1	once	TGTGCCAGCAGTTCCGTCGGGGGGGCCTTTATTGAGCAGTTCTTC	CASSSVGGAFIEQFF
.	TRBV18	TRBJ2-1	.	TGTGCCAGCTCACCAGGGCCCAGCTCCTACAATGAGCAGTTCTTC	CASSPGPSSYNEQFF
.	TRBV28	TRBJ1-1	.	TGTGCCAGCAGTTTCCGGGCAGGGAAAGGGGACACTGAAGCTTTCTTT	CASSFRAGKGDTEAFF
.	TRBV11-1	TRBJ1-1	.	TGTGCCAGCAGCCCCGGTGGGGCAGAGAACACTGAAGCTTTCTTT	CASSPGGAENTEAFF
.	TRBV3-1	TRBJ2-1	.	TGTGCCAGCAGCCAAGACGCGGGAAGGAAGCAGTTCTTC	CASSQDAGRKQFF
.	TRBV20-1	TRBJ2-3	.	TGCAGTGCTAGGGCCAAGGATACGCAGTATTTT	CSARAKDTQYF
TRBD2	TRBV20-1	TRBJ2-5	.	TGCAGTGCTAGGACTAGCGGGGGGGCGGATGAGACCCAGTACTTC	CSARTSGGADETQYF